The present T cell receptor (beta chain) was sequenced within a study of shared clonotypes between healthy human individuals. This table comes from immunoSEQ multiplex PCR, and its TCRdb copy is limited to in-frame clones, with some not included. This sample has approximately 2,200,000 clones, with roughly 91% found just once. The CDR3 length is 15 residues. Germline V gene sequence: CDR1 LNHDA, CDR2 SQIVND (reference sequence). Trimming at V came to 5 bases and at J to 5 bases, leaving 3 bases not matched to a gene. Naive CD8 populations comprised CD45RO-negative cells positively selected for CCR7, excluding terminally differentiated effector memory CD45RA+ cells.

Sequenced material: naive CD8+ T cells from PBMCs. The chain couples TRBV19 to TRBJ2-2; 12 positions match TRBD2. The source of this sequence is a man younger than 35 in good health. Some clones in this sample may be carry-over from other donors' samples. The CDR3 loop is CASSLAGGLTGELFF. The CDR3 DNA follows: TGTGCCAGTAGTCTAGCGGGAGGGCTAACCGGGGAGCTGTTTTTT.